The 17 T cell receptor beta chains presented below share a single source sample, sequenced in a study of blood T cell repertoires in COVID-19. Libraries were prepared by immunoSEQ multiplex PCR; TCRdb keeps only in-frame clonotypes and omits some of them. The sample has 190,000 or so clones; approximately 88% are singletons. Material for sequencing was peripheral blood. All receptors derive from a man aged 40-50 years with acute or convalescent COVID-19.

The rearrangement links TRBV6-1 to TRBJ1-5; D perhaps matches TRBD1 (5 bases). The CDR3 loop spans 17 amino acids. V lost 2 bases to trimming and J lost 3 bases, with 17 bases between them. Germline V lookup: CDR1 MNHNS, CDR2 SASEGT. The CDR3 nucleotides are TGTGCCAGCAGTGAACTGCCCGGACACGAAACCAATCAGCCCCAGCATTTT. As protein: CASSELPGHETNQPQHF.

In this sample, this clone turned up a few times. The CDR3 DNA follows: TGCGCCAGTTCCTCGGGGGTTTCTCAGCCCCAGCATTTT. It encodes CASSSGVSQPQHF. This rearrangement joins TRBV5-1 to TRBJ1-5; D is perhaps TRBD1 (5 bases). There are 13 residues in the CDR3. Trimming cost V 8 bases and J 6 bases, with 15 bases left between them. The germline V gene encodes CDR1 SGHRS and CDR2 YFSETQ.

V is TRBV5-1 and J is TRBJ2-3; 13 bases are shared with TRBD2. This CDR3 is built from 16 residues. The trim removed 3 bases at V and 4 bases at J, leaving 5 bases unmatched. Germline V gene lookup returns CDR1 SGHRS and CDR2 YFSETQ. CDR3 sequence: CASSSGTSGVADTQYF. The CDR3 DNA reads as TGCGCCAGCAGCTCGGGGACTAGCGGGGTTGCAGATACGCAGTATTTT.

The V call is TRBV19, the J call TRBJ2-1; TRBD2 agrees at 7 bases. The length of the CDR3 is 15 residues. CDR1 is LNHDA and CDR2 is SQIVND in the germline V gene (reference sequence). The ends lost 3 bases at V and 3 bases at J; junction bases unmatched: 5. In nucleotides, the CDR3 is TGTGCCAGTAGTATCTGGGGGGGGATCTACAATGAGCAGTTCTTC. It specifies CASSIWGGIYNEQFF.

This clone came up a few times. The chain employs TRBV7-9 and TRBJ1-1; a weak D match, TRBD1 (5 bases). The germline CDR1 and CDR2 sequences are SEHNR and FQNEAQ (reference sequence). The CDR3 totals 13 residues. Deletions cut 8 bases from V and 4 bases from J, with 14 bases between. This CDR3 is CASSRGFSTEAFF. CDR3 nucleotide sequence: TGTGCCAGCTCTCGGGGGTTTAGCACTGAAGCTTTCTTT.

As for this clone: Relative to the germline gene, one junction end is altered; a read error may explain this. V gene TRBV5-6 combines with J gene TRBJ2-7; D remains unclear. The CDR3 runs 12 residues. Germline CDR1 SGHDT, CDR2 YYEEEE. CDR3: CASSLLRYGQYF. The CDR3 DNA reads as TGTGCCAGCAGCTTGCTACGCTACGGGCAGTACTTC.

The gene calls are TRBV6-5 and TRBJ2-5; 7 nucleotides align to TRBD1. This CDR3 has 15 residues. Germline lookup yields CDR1 MNHEY and CDR2 SVGAGI. V dropped 6 bases and J dropped 7; count of bases not matched to a gene: 14. CDR3 loop: CASSPGTAATRTQYF. The CDR3 coding sequence is TGTGCCAGCAGCCCCGGGACAGCCGCGACTCGGACCCAGTACTTC.

The chain is built from TRBV10-1 and TRBJ2-1; tentatively, D is TRBD1 (5 bases). Trimming stripped 1 base from V and 8 bases from J, with 6 bases between. Germline assignment: CDR1 WNHNN and CDR2 SYGVQD (reference sequence). The CDR3 totals 12 residues. This CDR3 is CASSEWGHEQFF. Written as DNA, the CDR3 is TGCGCCAGCAGTGAGTGGGGCCATGAGCAGTTCTTC.

The rearrangement uses TRBV18 and TRBJ2-2, with D maybe TRBD1 (6 bases). The length of the CDR3 is 16 residues. The ends were cut back, 1 base at V and 4 bases at J, with 13 bases in the middle. CDR1 and CDR2 (germline): KGHSH, LQKENI. The CDR3 loop reads CASSPLNRETTGELFF. The CDR3 DNA reads TGTGCCAGCTCACCACTCAACAGGGAGACCACCGGGGAGCTGTTTTTT.

The CDR3 sequence: CASSEGRGASTDTQYF. In DNA form, the CDR3 reads TGTGCCAGCAGCGAGGGGAGGGGGGCTAGCACAGATACGCAGTATTTT. The chain carries TRBV9 and TRBJ2-3, with D possibly matching TRBD2 (7 bases). V was trimmed by 3 bases and J by 0 bases, leaving 14 bases between them. The germline V gene encodes CDR1 SGDLS and CDR2 YYNGEE. This CDR3 is 16 amino acids long.

The rearrangement links TRBV12-5 to TRBJ2-6, with a tentative D call TRBD2 (5 bases). The V gene's germline CDR1 is LGHNT and CDR2 FRNRAP. This CDR3 comprises 15 residues. Trimming left V 1 base short and J 3 bases short, with 7 bases between. CDR3 sequence: CASGLGERGANVLTF. In DNA form, the CDR3 reads TGTGCTAGTGGTTTGGGGGAGCGTGGGGCCAACGTCCTGACTTTC.

Note on this clone: Other DNA sequences of this sample code for an identical CDR3. This rearrangement joins TRBV18 to TRBJ2-7, with a tentative D call TRBD2 (5 bases). Between the trimmed V and J ends, which lost 0 bases and 2 bases, there was a span of 5 bases. Germline loops: CDR1 KGHSH, CDR2 LQKENI. CDR3 size: 13 residues. The CDR3 region has the DNA TGTGCCAGCTCACCACCGGGAGCCTACGAGCAGTACTTC. Translation gives CASSPPGAYEQYF.

The rearrangement uses TRBV3-1 (or the pseudogene TRBV3-2) and TRBJ2-5; D is unresolved. Trimming cost V 2 bases and J 2 bases, with 12 bases left between them. This CDR3 contains 15 residues. Germline V gives CDR1 LGHDT, CDR2 YNNKEL (reference sequence). CDR3 coding DNA: TGTGCCAGCAGCCAAAGTAATTACCAGCAAGAGACCCAGTACTTC. Translation: CASSQSNYQQETQYF.

Notes on this clone: Other DNA sequences in this sample translate to the same CDR3. The V call is TRBV6-5, the J call TRBJ2-2; no firm D call. CDR3 length: 12 amino acids. V lost 3 bases to trimming and J lost 5 bases, with 4 bases between them. The germline V gene encodes CDR1 MNHEY and CDR2 SVGAGI. CDR3 sequence reads: CASSYLTGELFF. As DNA, the CDR3 is TGTGCCAGCAGTTATCTTACCGGGGAGCTGTTTTTT.

The chain combines TRBV7-8 with TRBJ2-7; D not resolved. Deletions cut 1 base from V and 2 bases from J, with 12 bases between. Per the germline V gene, CDR1 is SGHVS and CDR2 is FQNEAQ. The CDR3 has 15 amino acids. CDR3 protein: CASSLGLADTYEQYF. DNA of the CDR3: TGTGCCAGCAGCTTAGGCCTGGCCGATACCTACGAGCAGTACTTC.

The rearrangement joins TRBV7-3 to TRBJ2-3; TRBD2 matches at 9 bases. The germline V gene encodes CDR1 SGHTA and CDR2 FQGTGA. The CDR3 consists of 15 residues. V dropped 2 bases and J dropped 4; count of bases not matched to a gene: 4. DNA for the CDR3: TGTGCCAGCAGCTTAGGCGGGGGGGCCGCAGATACGCAGTATTTT. Translated: CASSLGGGAADTQYF.

V and J are TRBV7-6 and TRBJ2-2; 9 positions match TRBD2. The length of the CDR3 is 15 residues. Per germline, CDR1 SGHVS and CDR2 FNYEAQ. V lost 5 bases, J lost 0 bases, and 1 base stayed unmatched. CDR3 sequence (DNA): TGTGCCAGCAGCGGACTAGCGCCGAACACCGGGGAGCTGTTTTTT. Translating it yields CASSGLAPNTGELFF.